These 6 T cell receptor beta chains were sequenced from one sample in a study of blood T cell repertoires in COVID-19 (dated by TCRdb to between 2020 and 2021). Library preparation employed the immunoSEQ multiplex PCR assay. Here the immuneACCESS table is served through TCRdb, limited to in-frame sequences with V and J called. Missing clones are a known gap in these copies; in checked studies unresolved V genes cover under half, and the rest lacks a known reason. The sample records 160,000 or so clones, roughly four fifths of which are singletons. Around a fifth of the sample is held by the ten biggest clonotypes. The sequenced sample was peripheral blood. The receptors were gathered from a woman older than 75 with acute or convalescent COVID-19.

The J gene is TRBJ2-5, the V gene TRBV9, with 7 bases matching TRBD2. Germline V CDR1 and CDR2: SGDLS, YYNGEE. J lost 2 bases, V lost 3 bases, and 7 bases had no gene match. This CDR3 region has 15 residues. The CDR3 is CASSETLATQETQYF. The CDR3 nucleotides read TGTGCCAGCAGCGAGACACTAGCGACACAAGAGACCCAGTACTTC.

The CDR3 region is CASSHPGTGNTEAFF. Here the CDR3 DNA reads TGTGCCAGCAGCCACCCCGGGACAGGGAACACTGAAGCTTTCTTT. The V gene is TRBV4-2, the J gene TRBJ1-1; 8 bases align to TRBD1. J was trimmed by 1 base and V by 3 bases; bases with no gene match: 4. Germline-derived CDR1 and CDR2 are LGHNA and YNFKEQ. The CDR3 loop spans 15 amino acids.

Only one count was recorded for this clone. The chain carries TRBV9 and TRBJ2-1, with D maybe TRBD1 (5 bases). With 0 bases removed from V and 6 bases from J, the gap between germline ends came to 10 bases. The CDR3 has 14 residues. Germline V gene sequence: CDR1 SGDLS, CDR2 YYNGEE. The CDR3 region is CASSVGAGRNEQFF. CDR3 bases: TGTGCCAGCAGCGTAGGGGCAGGGCGCAATGAGCAGTTCTTC.

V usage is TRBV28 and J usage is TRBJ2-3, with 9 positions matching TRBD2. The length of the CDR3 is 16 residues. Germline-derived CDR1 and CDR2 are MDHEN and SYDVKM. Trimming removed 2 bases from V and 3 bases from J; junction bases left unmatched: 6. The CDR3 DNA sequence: TGTGCCAGCAGTTTAGTGGCTAGCGGGATAACAGATACGCAGTATTTT. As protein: CASSLVASGITDTQYF.

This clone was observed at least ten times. Here the CDR3 DNA reads TGTGCCACCCGGCACGGACAGTTGAGGGAGCAGTACTTC. Translating gives CATRHGQLREQYF. This chain links TRBV6-5 with TRBJ2-7; D possibly corresponds to TRBD1 (6 bases). Per germline, CDR1 MNHEY and CDR2 SVGAGI. CDR3 length: 13 amino acids. Between the trimmed V and J ends, which lost 10 bases and 7 bases, there was a span of 20 bases.

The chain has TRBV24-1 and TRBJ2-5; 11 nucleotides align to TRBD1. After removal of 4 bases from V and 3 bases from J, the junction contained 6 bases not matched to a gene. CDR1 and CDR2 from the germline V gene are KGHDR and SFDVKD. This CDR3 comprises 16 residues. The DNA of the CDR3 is TGTGCCACCAGTGACTATGGGGGACAGGGGGAAGAGACCCAGTACTTC. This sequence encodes CATSDYGGQGEETQYF.